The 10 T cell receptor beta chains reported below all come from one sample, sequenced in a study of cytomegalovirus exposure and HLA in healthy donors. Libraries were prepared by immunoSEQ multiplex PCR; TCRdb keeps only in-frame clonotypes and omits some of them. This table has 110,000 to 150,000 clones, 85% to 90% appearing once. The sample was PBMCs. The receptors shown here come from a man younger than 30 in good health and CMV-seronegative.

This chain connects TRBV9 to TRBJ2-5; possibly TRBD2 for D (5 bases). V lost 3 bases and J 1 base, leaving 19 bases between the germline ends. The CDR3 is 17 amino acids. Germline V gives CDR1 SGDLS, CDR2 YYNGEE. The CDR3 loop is CASSGGLGLGIQETQYF. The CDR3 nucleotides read TGTGCCAGCAGCGGAGGATTAGGACTGGGGATCCAAGAGACCCAGTACTTC. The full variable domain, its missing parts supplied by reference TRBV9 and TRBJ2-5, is DSGVTQTPKHLITATGQRVTLRCSPRSGDLSVYWYQQSLDQGLQFLIQYYNGEERAKGNILERFSAQQFPDLHSELNLSSLELGDSALYFCASSGGLGLGIQETQYFGPGTRLLVL.

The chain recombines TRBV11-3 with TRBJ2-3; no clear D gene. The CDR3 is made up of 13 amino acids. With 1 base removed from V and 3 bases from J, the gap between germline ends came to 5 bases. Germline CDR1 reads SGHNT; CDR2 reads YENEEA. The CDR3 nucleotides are TGTGCCAGCAGCTTAGTCCCGACAGATACGCAGTATTTT. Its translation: CASSLVPTDTQYF.

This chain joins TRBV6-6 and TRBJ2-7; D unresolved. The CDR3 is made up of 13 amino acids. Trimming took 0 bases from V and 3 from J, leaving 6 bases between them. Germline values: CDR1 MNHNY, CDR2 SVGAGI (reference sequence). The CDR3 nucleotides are TGTGCCAGCAGTTACTCTCAGGACTACGAGCAGTACTTC. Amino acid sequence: CASSYSQDYEQYF.

The CDR3 loop reads CASSDGRAGGITDTQYF. The CDR3 DNA is TGTGCCAGCAGTGATGGTCGAGCAGGGGGCATAACAGATACGCAGTATTTT. The chain couples TRBV2 to TRBJ2-3, with TRBD1 identical over 8 bases. The germline gives CDR1 SNHLY, CDR2 FYNNEI. This CDR3 spans 17 amino acids. Unmatched junction bases numbered 11, after V lost 3 bases and J lost 3 bases.

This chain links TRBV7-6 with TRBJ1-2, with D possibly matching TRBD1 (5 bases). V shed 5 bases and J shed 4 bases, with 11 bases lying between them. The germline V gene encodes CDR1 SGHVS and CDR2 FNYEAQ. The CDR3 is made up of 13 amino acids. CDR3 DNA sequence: TGTGCCAGCAGCCAGACAGCGGGCTATGGCTACACCTTC. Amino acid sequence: CASSQTAGYGYTF.

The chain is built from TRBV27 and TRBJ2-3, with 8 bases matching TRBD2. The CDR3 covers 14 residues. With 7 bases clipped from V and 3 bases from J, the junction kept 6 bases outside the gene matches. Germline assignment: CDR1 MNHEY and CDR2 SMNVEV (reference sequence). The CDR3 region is CASTRRGVTDTQYF. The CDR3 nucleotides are TGTGCCAGCACCCGGCGGGGGGTAACAGATACGCAGTATTTT.

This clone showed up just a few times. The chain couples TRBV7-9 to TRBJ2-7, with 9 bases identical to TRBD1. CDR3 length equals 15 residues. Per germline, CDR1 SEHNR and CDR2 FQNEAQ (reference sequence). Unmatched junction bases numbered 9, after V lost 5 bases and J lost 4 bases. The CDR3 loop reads CASSLWTGARYEQYF. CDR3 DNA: TGTGCCAGCAGCCTATGGACAGGGGCGCGGTACGAGCAGTACTTC.

This CDR3 reads CASSSGLALFEQYF. The CDR3 nucleotides are TGTGCCAGCAGTTCGGGACTAGCGCTTTTCGAGCAGTACTTC. The J gene is TRBJ2-7, the V gene TRBV5-4, with 10 bases aligning to TRBD2. After removal of 5 bases from V and 6 bases from J, the junction contained 8 bases not matched to a gene. The germline V gene encodes CDR1 SGHNT and CDR2 YYREEE (reference sequence). The CDR3 is 14 residues long.

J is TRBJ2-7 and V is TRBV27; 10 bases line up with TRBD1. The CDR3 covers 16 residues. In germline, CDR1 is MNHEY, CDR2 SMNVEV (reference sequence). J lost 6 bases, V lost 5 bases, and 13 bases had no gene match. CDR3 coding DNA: TGTGCCAGCAGTGTGGGGTCGGGGACAGGGGCAGCCGAGCAGTACTTC. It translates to CASSVGSGTGAAEQYF.

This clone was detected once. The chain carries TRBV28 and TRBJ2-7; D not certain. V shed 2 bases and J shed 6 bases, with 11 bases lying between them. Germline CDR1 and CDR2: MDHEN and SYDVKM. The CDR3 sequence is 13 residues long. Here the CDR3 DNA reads TGTGCCAGCAGTTTAACCCAGTCCCTCGAGCAGTACTTC. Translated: CASSLTQSLEQYF.